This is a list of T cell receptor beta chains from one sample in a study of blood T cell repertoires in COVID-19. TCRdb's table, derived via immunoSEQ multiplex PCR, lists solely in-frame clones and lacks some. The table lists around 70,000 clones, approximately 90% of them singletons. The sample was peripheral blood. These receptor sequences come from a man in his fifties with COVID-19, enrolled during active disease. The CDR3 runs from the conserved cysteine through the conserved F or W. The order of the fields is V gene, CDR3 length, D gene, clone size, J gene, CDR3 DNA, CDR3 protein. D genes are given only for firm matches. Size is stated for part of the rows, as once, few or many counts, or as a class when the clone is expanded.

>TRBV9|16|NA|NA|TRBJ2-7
TGTGCCAGCAGCCCCAGGGAGGGGACAAGACTATACGAGCAGTACTTC
CASSPREGTRLYEQYF
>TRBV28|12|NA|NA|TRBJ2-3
TGTGCCAGCAGGGCTCAGGCAGATACGCAGTATTTT
CASRAQADTQYF
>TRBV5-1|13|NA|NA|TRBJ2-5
TGCGCCAGCAGCTTCCAGGGGACGGAGACCCAGTACTTC
CASSFQGTETQYF
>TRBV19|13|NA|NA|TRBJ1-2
TGTGCCAGTAGTGGAGTCCGCGGCTATGGCTACACCTTC
CASSGVRGYGYTF
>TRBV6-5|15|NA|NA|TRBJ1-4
TGTGCCAGCAGTAGAGTGGTGGGAGTTTCTGAAAAACTGTTTTTT
CASSRVVGVSEKLFF
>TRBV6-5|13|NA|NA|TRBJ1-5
TGTGCCAGCATCCGTGAGAGCAATCAGCCCCAGCATTTT
CASIRESNQPQHF
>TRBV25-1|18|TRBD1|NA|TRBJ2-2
TGTGCCACCGGCCCGGGACAGGGGGCTCCATCGAACACCGGGGAGCTGTTTTTT
CATGPGQGAPSNTGELFF
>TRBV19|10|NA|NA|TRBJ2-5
TGTGCCAGGAAACGGGAGACCCAGTACTTC
CARKRETQYF
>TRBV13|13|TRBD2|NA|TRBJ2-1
TGTGCCAGCAGCCGAGCGGGAGTACATGAGCAGTTCTTC
CASSRAGVHEQFF
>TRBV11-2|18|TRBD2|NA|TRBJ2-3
TGTGCCAGCAGCTTAGGTCGGACTAGCCTAGTGCCCACAGATACGCAGTATTTT
CASSLGRTSLVPTDTQYF
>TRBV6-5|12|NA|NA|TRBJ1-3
TGTGCCAGCATTAGCTCTGGAAACACCATATATTTT
CASISSGNTIYF
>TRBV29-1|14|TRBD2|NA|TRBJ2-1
TGCAGCGTCTTACAGGGGACTAGCGGCAATGAGCAGTTCTTC
CSVLQGTSGNEQFF
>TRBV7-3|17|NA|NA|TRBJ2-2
TGTGCCAGCAGCTCCCGGGTATTCGCGGGATATACCGGGGAGCTGTTTTTT
CASSSRVFAGYTGELFF
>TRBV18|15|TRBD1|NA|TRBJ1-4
TGTGCCAGCTCTCCAGGACAGGGGACTAATGAAAAACTGTTTTTT
CASSPGQGTNEKLFF
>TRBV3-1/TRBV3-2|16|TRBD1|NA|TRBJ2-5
TGTGCCAGCAGCCAAGATCTCGCAGGGGGCCCAGAGACCCAGTACTTC
CASSQDLAGGPETQYF
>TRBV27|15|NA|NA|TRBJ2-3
TGTGCCAGCAGTTTCCGTCCCCTTCGCGGAGATACGCAGTATTTT
CASSFRPLRGDTQYF
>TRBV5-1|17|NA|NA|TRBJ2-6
TGCGCCAGCAGCGGTTCGCAGGGGCACTCTGGGGCCAACGTCCTGACTTTC
CASSGSQGHSGANVLTF
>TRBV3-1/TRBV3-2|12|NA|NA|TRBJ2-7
TGTGCCAGCAGCTCCAGTGCCGACGAGCAGTACTTC
CASSSSADEQYF
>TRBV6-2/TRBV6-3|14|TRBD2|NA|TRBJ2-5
TGTGCCAGCAGTTTGGGGGGGGTCGGAGAGACCCAGTACTTC
CASSLGGVGETQYF
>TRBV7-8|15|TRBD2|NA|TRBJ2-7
TGTGCCAGCAGCTTAGGACTAGCGGTTAACTACGAGCAGTACTTC
CASSLGLAVNYEQYF
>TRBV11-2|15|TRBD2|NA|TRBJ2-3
TGTGCCAGCAGCATTAGCGGGAGGGGTCCAGATACGCAGTATTTT
CASSISGRGPDTQYF
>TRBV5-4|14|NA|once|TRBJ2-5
TGTGCCAGCAGCACCCGGACAGCACAAGAGACCCAGTACTTC
CASSTRTAQETQYF
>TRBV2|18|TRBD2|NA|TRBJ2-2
TGTGCCAGCAGTGATGACCTAGCGGGAGGTCTTAACACCGGGGAGCTGTTTTTT
CASSDDLAGGLNTGELFF
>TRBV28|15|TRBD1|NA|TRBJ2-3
TGTGCCAGCGGTATTGGGACAGGGGGAACAGATACGCAGTATTTT
CASGIGTGGTDTQYF
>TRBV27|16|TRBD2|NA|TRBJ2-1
TGTGCCAGCAGCCGACTAGCGGATAGCTCCTACAATGAGCAGTTCTTC
CASSRLADSSYNEQFF
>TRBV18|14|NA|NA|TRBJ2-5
TGTGCCAGCTCACCACCCGGACTACAAGAGACCCAGTACTTC
CASSPPGLQETQYF
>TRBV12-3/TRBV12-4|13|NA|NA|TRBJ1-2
TGTGCCAGCAGTTTAGGGGCAGGGCATGGCTACACCTTC
CASSLGAGHGYTF
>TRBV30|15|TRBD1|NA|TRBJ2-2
TGTGCCTGGAGTCCTCACAGGGGGCGTAACGGGGAGCTGTTTTTT
CAWSPHRGRNGELFF
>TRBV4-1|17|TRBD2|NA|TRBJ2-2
TGCGCCAGCAGCCGCCAGGGGTGGGGACTAGCGCCCGGGGAGCTGTTTTTT
CASSRQGWGLAPGELFF
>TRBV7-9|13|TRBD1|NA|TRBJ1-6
TGTGCCAGCAGCTTAACAGGGGGTTCACCCCTCCACTTT
CASSLTGGSPLHF
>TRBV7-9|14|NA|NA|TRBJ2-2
TGTGCCAGCAGTGGAGGGCCTAGCACCGGGGAGCTGTTTTTT
CASSGGPSTGELFF
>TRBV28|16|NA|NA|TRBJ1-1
TGTGCCAGCAGTTTACCTTGGACACTGCGGAACACTGAAGCTTTCTTT
CASSLPWTLRNTEAFF
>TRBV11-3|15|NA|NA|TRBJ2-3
TGTGCCAGCAGCTTATTTGGAGGTCGCACAGATACGCAGTATTTT
CASSLFGGRTDTQYF
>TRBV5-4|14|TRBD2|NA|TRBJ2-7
TGTGCCAGCAGCACTAGCGGGAGGGCCTTTGAGCAGTACTTC
CASSTSGRAFEQYF
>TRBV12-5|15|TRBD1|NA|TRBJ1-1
TGTGCTAGTGGTTTGGGGACAGGGGAAAACACTGAAGCTTTCTTT
CASGLGTGENTEAFF
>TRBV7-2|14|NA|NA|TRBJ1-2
TGTGCCAGCAGCTTAGAGGCAGGAAACTATGGCTACACCTTC
CASSLEAGNYGYTF
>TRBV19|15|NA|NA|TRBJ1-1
TGTGCCAGTAGCCAACCCGGACAGAGGAACACTGAAGCTTTCTTT
CASSQPGQRNTEAFF
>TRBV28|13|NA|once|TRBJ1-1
TGTGCCAGCAGAGGAGGTAGTAGTACTGAAGCTTTCTTT
CASRGGSSTEAFF
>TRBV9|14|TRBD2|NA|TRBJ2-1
TGTGCCAGCAGCACCCGGGAGGGGTTCGATGAGCAGTTCTTC
CASSTREGFDEQFF
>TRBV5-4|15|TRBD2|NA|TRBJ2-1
TGTGCCAGCAGCTTGGACCCTAGCGGCTACAATGAGCAGTTCTTC
CASSLDPSGYNEQFF
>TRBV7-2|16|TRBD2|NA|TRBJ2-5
TGTGCCAGCAGCTTAGGACTAGCGGGAGGTCAAGAGACCCAGTACTTC
CASSLGLAGGQETQYF
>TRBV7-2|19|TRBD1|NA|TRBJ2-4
TGTGCCAGCAGCTCCCGTCCCCCCGGACAGGGGGTAGCCAAAAACATTCAGTACTTC
CASSSRPPGQGVAKNIQYF